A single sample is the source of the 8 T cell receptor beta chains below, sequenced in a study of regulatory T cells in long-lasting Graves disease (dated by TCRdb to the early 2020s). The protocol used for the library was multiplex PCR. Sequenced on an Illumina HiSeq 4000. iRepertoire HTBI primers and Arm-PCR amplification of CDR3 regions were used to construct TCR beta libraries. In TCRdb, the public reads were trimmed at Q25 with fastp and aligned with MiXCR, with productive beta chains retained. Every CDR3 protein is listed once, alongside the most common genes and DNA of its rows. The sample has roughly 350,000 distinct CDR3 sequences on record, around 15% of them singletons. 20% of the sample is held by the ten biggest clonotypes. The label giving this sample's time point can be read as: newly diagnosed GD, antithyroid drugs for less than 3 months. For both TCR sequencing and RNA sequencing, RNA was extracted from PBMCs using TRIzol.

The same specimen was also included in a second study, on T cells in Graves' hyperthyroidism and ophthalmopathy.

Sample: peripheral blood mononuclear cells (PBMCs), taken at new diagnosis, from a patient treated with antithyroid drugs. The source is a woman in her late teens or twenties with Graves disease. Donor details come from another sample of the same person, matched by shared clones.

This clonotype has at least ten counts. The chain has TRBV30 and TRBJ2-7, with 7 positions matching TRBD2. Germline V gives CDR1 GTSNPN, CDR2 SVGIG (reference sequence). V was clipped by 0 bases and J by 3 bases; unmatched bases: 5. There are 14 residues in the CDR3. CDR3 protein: CAWSVGGVVYEQYF. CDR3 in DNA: TGTGCCTGGAGTGTTGGGGGGGTAGTCTACGAGCAGTACTTC. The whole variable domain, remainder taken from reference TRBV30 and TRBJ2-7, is SQTIHQWPATLVQPVGSPLSLECTVEGTSNPNLYWYRQAAGRGLQLLFYSVGIGQISSEVPQNLSASRPQDRQFILSSKKLLLSDSGFYLCAWSVGGVVYEQYFGPGTRLTVT.

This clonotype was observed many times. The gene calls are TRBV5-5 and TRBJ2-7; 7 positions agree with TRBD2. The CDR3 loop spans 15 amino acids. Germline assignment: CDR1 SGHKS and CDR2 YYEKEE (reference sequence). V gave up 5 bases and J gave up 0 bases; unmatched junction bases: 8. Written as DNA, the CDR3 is TGTGCCAGCAGACGGACTAGTCAGAGCTCCTACGAGCAGTACTTC. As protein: CASRRTSQSSYEQYF.

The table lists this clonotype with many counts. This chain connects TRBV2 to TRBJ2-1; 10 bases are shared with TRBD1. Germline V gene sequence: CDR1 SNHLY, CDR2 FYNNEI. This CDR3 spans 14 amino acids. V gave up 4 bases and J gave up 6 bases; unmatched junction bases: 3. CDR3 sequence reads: CASSVRQGANEQFF. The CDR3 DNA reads TGTGCCAGCAGTGTGAGACAGGGGGCCAATGAGCAGTTCTTC.

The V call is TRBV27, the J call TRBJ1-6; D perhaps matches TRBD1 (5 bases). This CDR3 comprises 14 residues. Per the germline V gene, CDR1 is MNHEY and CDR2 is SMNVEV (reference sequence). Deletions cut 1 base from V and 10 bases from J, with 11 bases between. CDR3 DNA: TGTGCCAGCAGTTTATGGCAGGGCGGCTCACCCCTCCACTTT. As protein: CASSLWQGGSPLHF.

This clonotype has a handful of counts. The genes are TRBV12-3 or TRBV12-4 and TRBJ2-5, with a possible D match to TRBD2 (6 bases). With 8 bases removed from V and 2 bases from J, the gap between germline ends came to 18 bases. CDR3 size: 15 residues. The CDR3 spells CASSPNGGLQETQYF. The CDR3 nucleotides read TGTGCCAGCTCACCCAACGGGGGTTTACAAGAGACCCAGTACTTC.

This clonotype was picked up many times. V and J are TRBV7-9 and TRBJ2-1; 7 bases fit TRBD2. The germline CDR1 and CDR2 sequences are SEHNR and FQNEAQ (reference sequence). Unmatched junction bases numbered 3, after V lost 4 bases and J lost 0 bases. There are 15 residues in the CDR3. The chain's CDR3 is CASSYGGSSYNEQFF. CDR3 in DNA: TGTGCCAGCAGCTACGGCGGGAGCTCCTACAATGAGCAGTTCTTC. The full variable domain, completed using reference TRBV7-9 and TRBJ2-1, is DTGVSQNPRHKITKRGQNVTFRCDPISEHNRLYWYRQTLGQGPEFLTYFQNEAQLEKSRLLSDRFSAERPKGSFSTLEIQRTEQGDSAMYLCASSYGGSSYNEQFFGPGTRLTVL.

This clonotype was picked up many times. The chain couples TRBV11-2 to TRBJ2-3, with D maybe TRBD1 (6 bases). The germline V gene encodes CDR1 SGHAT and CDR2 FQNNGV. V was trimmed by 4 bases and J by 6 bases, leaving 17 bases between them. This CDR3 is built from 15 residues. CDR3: CASSSLRTGKDTQYF. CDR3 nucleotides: TGTGCCAGCAGCTCACTAAGAACAGGGAAGGATACGCAGTATTTT.

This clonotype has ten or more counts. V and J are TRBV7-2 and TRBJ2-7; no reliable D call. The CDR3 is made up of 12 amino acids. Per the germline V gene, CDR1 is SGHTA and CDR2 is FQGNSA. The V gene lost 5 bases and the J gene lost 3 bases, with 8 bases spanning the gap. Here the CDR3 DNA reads TGTGCCAGCAGCGGTTCGGTCTACGAGCAGTACTTC. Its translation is CASSGSVYEQYF.